This T cell receptor beta chain emerged from a study of blood T cell repertoires in COVID-19. On the study more broadly: Specimens from acute and convalescent COVID-19 originated in the United States, Italy and Spain.

Recruits, aged roughly 18 to 90 years, lived in roughly 22 US areas. Clinical history as reported by participants underpinned cohort assignment. Contact with a PCR-confirmed or clinician-diagnosed COVID-19 case occurred within 2 weeks of entry. Only in-frame clones appear in the TCRdb table, and some are missing; sequencing was by immunoSEQ multiplex PCR. The sample consists of around 190,000 clones, around 83% of them appearing once. V gave up 4 bases and J gave up 1 base; unmatched junction bases: 14. There are 18 residues in the CDR3. Germline CDR1 is SGHNT and CDR2 is YYREEE (reference sequence). The sequence was collected from a woman aged 30 to 39 who had been exposed to COVID-19. The source material was PBMCs or T cells enriched from blood (not recorded which). The V and J genes are TRBV5-4 and TRBJ1-1, with 9 bases matching TRBD1. This chain's CDR3 is CASSEPGQGRGRNTEAFF. The DNA of the CDR3 is TGTGCCAGCAGCGAACCGGGACAGGGACGAGGGAGGAACACTGAAGCTTTCTTT.